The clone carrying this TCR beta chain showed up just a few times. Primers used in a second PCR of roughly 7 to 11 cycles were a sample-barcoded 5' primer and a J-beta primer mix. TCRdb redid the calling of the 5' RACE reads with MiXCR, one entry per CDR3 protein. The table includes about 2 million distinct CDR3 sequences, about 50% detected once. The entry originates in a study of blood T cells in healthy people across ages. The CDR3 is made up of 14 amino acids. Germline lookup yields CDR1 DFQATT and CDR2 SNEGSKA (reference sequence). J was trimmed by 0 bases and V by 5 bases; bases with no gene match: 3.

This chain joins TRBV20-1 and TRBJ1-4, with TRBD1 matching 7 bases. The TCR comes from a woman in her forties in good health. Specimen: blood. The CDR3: CSADREATNEKLFF. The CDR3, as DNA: TGCAGTGCTGACAGGGAGGCAACTAATGAAAAACTGTTTTTT.